The rows below give T cell receptor beta chains drawn from one sample of a study of beta chain features in type 1 diabetes. Assay: immunoSEQ multiplex PCR; the TCRdb copy retains only in-frame clones and omits some. The sample lists about 400,000 clones; over 9.5% were seen once. Sample: naive CD4+ T cells from blood. Receptors originate from a man between 18 and 35 years old in good health. Each CDR3 is given with its conserved first and last residue. D genes are given only for firm matches. Not all rows give a size; the values are once, few, many and, for expanded clones, a class.

J: TRBJ2-1
size: .
D: TRBD2
V: TRBV19
DNA: TGTGCCAGTAGTATAATCGGACTAGCGTTGGATGAGCAGTTCTTC
CDR3: CASSIIGLALDEQFF

J: TRBJ2-1
size: .
D: .
V: TRBV15
DNA: TGTGCCACCAGCCCTACGGGAGAGCCCTACAATGAGCAGTTCTTC
CDR3: CATSPTGEPYNEQFF

J: TRBJ2-3
size: few
D: .
V: TRBV11-3
DNA: TGTGCCAGCAGCTTAGATTCCGCGGGAGATACGCAGTATTTT
CDR3: CASSLDSAGDTQYF

J: TRBJ1-1
size: .
D: TRBD1
V: TRBV7-9
DNA: TGTGCCAGCAGCAATCAGGACAGGGGGCGGCCCACTGAAGCTTTCTTT
CDR3: CASSNQDRGRPTEAFF

J: TRBJ2-2
size: few
D: TRBD2
V: TRBV19
DNA: TGTGCCAGTAGCCCTAGCGGGAGCGGCACCGGGGAGCTGTTTTTT
CDR3: CASSPSGSGTGELFF

J: TRBJ2-7
size: few
D: .
V: TRBV7-2
DNA: TGTGCCAGCAGCTTAGCGGGGCAGGGTGCTCTCTACGAGCAGTACTTC
CDR3: CASSLAGQGALYEQYF

J: TRBJ1-3
size: .
D: .
V: TRBV28
DNA: TGTGCCAGCAGGGAGTACTCTGGAAACACCATATATTTT
CDR3: CASREYSGNTIYF

J: TRBJ2-3
size: .
D: .
V: TRBV14
DNA: TGTGCCAGCAGCCACCGGGACAAAACACCACTTAGCACAGATACGCAGTATTTT
CDR3: CASSHRDKTPLSTDTQYF

J: TRBJ2-7
size: .
D: TRBD1
V: TRBV25-1
DNA: TGTGCCAGTTCCAACCCCGGGACAGGGGGCGACGAGCAGTACTTC
CDR3: CASSNPGTGGDEQYF

J: TRBJ1-2
size: .
D: TRBD1
V: TRBV6-6
DNA: TGTGCCAGCAACCAAGGCGGGACAGCCCTACGGGGCTACACCTTC
CDR3: CASNQGGTALRGYTF

J: TRBJ2-1
size: .
D: .
V: TRBV5-6
DNA: TGTGCCAGCAGCTCCAGGTACAATGAGCAGTTCTTC
CDR3: CASSSRYNEQFF

J: TRBJ2-7
size: .
D: .
V: TRBV25-1
DNA: TGTGCCAGCAGTGAAACGGGGTCTTCGACTTACGAGCAGTACTTC
CDR3: CASSETGSSTYEQYF

J: TRBJ2-4
size: few
D: .
V: TRBV28
DNA: TGTGCCAGCAGTGAACTTAACATTCAGTACTTC
CDR3: CASSELNIQYF

J: TRBJ2-3
size: few
D: TRBD2
V: TRBV4-3
DNA: TGCGCCAGCAGCCTACTAGCGGGGGGGGGCACAGATACGCAGTATTTT
CDR3: CASSLLAGGGTDTQYF

J: TRBJ2-3
size: .
D: .
V: TRBV7-2
DNA: TGTGCCAGCAGCCTAAGAGGTCCGGAGACCCTCACAGATACGCAGTATTTT
CDR3: CASSLRGPETLTDTQYF

J: TRBJ1-1
size: few
D: .
V: TRBV5-1
DNA: TGCGCCAGCAGAAGGGGCAACTACCCCACTGAAGCTTTCTTT
CDR3: CASRRGNYPTEAFF

J: TRBJ2-1
size: few
D: TRBD1
V: TRBV4-1
DNA: TGCGCCAGCAGCAGACAGGGTCACGAGCAGTTCTTC
CDR3: CASSRQGHEQFF

J: TRBJ2-1
size: .
D: TRBD2
V: TRBV15
DNA: TGTGCCACCAGCAGAGACGGGGGAGGGTATAATGAGCAGTTCTTC
CDR3: CATSRDGGGYNEQFF